One sample yielded the 32 T cell receptor beta chains listed below, sequenced in a study of T cells in Graves' hyperthyroidism and ophthalmopathy. What was amplified from RNA transcripts were TCR beta CDR3 regions. Initially, a first-round RT-PCR of the TCR CDR3 employed the HTBI primer set. TCRdb reprocessed the multiplex PCR reads via MiXCR and lists one record per CDR3 protein. The sample consists of 500,000 to 800,000 distinct CDR3 sequences, approximately 15% of them appearing once. Sequencing used blood. The source is a woman between 45 and 60 years old with Graves' ophthalmopathy.

This clonotype occurred many times. The chain combines TRBV12-3 or TRBV12-4 with TRBJ1-3; no reliable D call. The CDR3 runs 11 residues. Trimming removed 6 bases at V and 6 bases at J, with 6 bases between. CDR3 sequence: CASRWTNTIYF. CDR3 sequence (DNA): TGTGCCAGCAGATGGACAAACACCATATATTTT.

The chain links TRBV20-1 to TRBJ2-5; the match to TRBD2 covers 10 bases. This CDR3 contains 13 residues. Germline V gives CDR1 DFQATT, CDR2 SNEGSKA (reference sequence). V was pared by 5 bases and J by 13 bases, with 13 bases of the junction left unmatched. CDR3 loop: CSAQGGGLAGVYF. Here the CDR3 DNA reads TGCAGTGCTCAAGGGGGGGGGCTAGCGGGAGTGTACTTC.

This clonotype was seen ten or more times. The chain links TRBV5-1 to TRBJ2-7; the match to TRBD1 covers 7 bases. V gave up 1 base and J gave up 6 bases; unmatched junction bases: 4. CDR1 SGHRS and CDR2 YFSETQ come from the germline V gene. The CDR3 sequence is 13 residues long. As DNA, the CDR3 is TGCGCCAGCAGCTTGAGAGGGGGCGGCGAGCAGTACTTC. It is translated as CASSLRGGGEQYF.

The table lists this clonotype with a few counts. This sequence joins TRBV6-2 or TRBV6-3 and TRBJ2-7; no clear D. The CDR3 extends over 15 amino acids. V lost 5 bases and J lost 4, with 18 bases in between. Germline assignment: CDR1 MNHEY and CDR2 SVGEGT. The CDR3 protein is CASSMLGSTVYEQYF. Here the CDR3 DNA reads TGTGCCAGCAGTATGTTGGGGTCTACCGTTTACGAGCAGTACTTC.

This clonotype has at least ten counts. The chain uses TRBV2 and TRBJ2-7, with D maybe TRBD1 (5 bases). V lost 4 bases to trimming and J lost 6 bases, with 16 bases between them. This CDR3 has 14 amino acids. CDR1 and CDR2 from the germline V gene are SNHLY and FYNNEI. In DNA form, the CDR3 reads TGTGCCAGCAGTGTCCACCAGGGTTTTGTCGAGCAGTACTTC. This codes for CASSVHQGFVEQYF.

This clonotype occurred many times. The chain carries TRBV20-1 and TRBJ2-1; 12 positions agree with TRBD2. Germline CDR1 reads DFQATT; CDR2 reads SNEGSKA (reference sequence). The J segment lost 8 bases and the V segment lost 1 base, leaving 9 bases of the junction unmatched. The CDR3 is 16 amino acids. DNA of the CDR3: TGCAGTGCTAGAGGACTAGCGGGAGCATCCGTGTATGAGCAGTTCTTC. It translates to CSARGLAGASVYEQFF.

The table lists this clonotype with many counts. The rearrangement links TRBV7-2 to TRBJ2-7, with TRBD2 identical over 8 bases. Germline V gene lookup returns CDR1 SGHTA and CDR2 FQGNSA. Losses at the gene ends were 5 bases for V and 0 bases for J; bases not matched to a gene: 12. The length of the CDR3 is 17 residues. As DNA, the CDR3 is TGTGCCAGCAGCCCCGTCGGTGGCGGGAGGACCTCCTACGAGCAGTACTTC. This encodes CASSPVGGGRTSYEQYF. The full variable domain, with the rest looked up from reference TRBV7-2 and TRBJ2-7, is GAGVSQSPSNKVTEKGKDVELRCDPISGHTALYWYRQSLGQGLEFLIYFQGNSAPDKSGLPSDRFSAERTGGSVSTLTIQRTQQEDSAVYLCASSPVGGGRTSYEQYFGPGTRLTVT.

This clonotype appeared many times. This chain connects TRBV6-6 to TRBJ2-7, with a possible D match to TRBD1 (5 bases). Looked up from germline, CDR1 is MNHNY and CDR2 is SVGAGI (reference sequence). V was shortened by 0 bases and J by 6 bases, with 15 bases between the two germline ends. The CDR3 is 15 amino acids. This CDR3 is CASSYSPGFGLEQYF. CDR3 in DNA: TGTGCCAGCAGTTACTCCCCAGGGTTCGGGCTCGAGCAGTACTTC.

This clonotype showed up many times. The rearrangement uses TRBV7-2 and TRBJ2-7; 12 bases are a match to TRBD1. V shed 5 bases and J 6 bases; nucleotides not matched to a gene: 8. Germline V gene data show CDR1 as SGHTA and CDR2 as FQGNSA. The CDR3 sequence is 15 residues long. CDR3 in DNA: TGTGCCAGCAGCCGACCGGGACAGGGGGCTCCCGAGCAGTACTTC. Its protein product is CASSRPGQGAPEQYF. The full variable domain, completed using reference TRBV7-2 and TRBJ2-7, is GAGVSQSPSNKVTEKGKDVELRCDPISGHTALYWYRQSLGQGLEFLIYFQGNSAPDKSGLPSDRFSAERTGGSVSTLTIQRTQQEDSAVYLCASSRPGQGAPEQYFGPGTRLTVT.

This clonotype was observed at least ten times. The chain joins TRBV12-3 or TRBV12-4 to TRBJ2-7; TRBD2 is a possible D gene (5 bases). Trimming pared 2 bases from V and 4 bases from J, leaving 18 bases between. The CDR3 extends over 16 amino acids. The CDR3 reads CASSLLVGVRGYEQYF. The CDR3 DNA follows: TGTGCCAGCAGTTTACTCGTGGGAGTGCGAGGATACGAGCAGTACTTC.

This clonotype came up many times. The chain carries TRBV20-1 and TRBJ2-7, with TRBD2 identical over 7 bases. Trimming at V came to 2 bases and at J to 2 bases, leaving 6 bases not matched to a gene. The CDR3 loop spans 14 amino acids. CDR1 DFQATT and CDR2 SNEGSKA come from the germline V gene (reference sequence). CDR3 in DNA: TGCAGTGCTAGAAAACTAGCGTGGACCTACGAGCAGTACTTC. Translation gives CSARKLAWTYEQYF.

The gene calls are TRBV10-3 and TRBJ2-7; weak D call: TRBD1 (7 bases). CDR3 length: 15 amino acids. CDR1 is ENHRY, CDR2 SYGVKD, per germline. The V end lost 0 bases, the J end lost 3 bases, and 12 bases lay between the germline ends. The CDR3 nucleotides are TGTGCCATCAGTGAGTCGGGGGGACAGAGCTACGAGCAGTACTTC. Translation gives CAISESGGQSYEQYF.

This clonotype has more than one count but fewer than ten. This CDR3 reads CASSRLGTSGLGYNEQFF. The CDR3 nucleotides are TGTGCCAGCAGTCGTCTCGGGACTAGCGGGCTCGGTTACAATGAGCAGTTCTTC. The rearrangement joins TRBV7-9 to TRBJ2-1; the match to TRBD2 covers 12 bases. The trim removed 6 bases at V and 4 bases at J, leaving 13 bases unmatched. The germline V gene has CDR1 SEHNR and CDR2 FQNEAQ (reference sequence). The CDR3 length is 18 residues.

This clonotype was recorded many times. The chain employs TRBV7-2 and TRBJ2-7; D not resolved. Germline V lookup: CDR1 SGHTA, CDR2 FQGNSA. The CDR3 totals 17 residues. The germline V and J ends were trimmed by 3 bases and 2 bases, with 20 bases remaining between them. CDR3 DNA: TGTGCCAGCAGCTTCAGGCTCTTCGTGGTGGATCCCTACGAGCAGTACTTC. Its protein is CASSFRLFVVDPYEQYF.

There are many counts of this clonotype. The chain joins TRBV9 to TRBJ2-7, with 8 bases fitting TRBD1. There are 14 residues in the CDR3. V was pared by 4 bases and J by 4 bases, with 7 bases of the junction left unmatched. Germline V gene data show CDR1 as SGDLS and CDR2 as YYNGEE. CDR3 nucleotide sequence: TGTGCCAGCAGCCCAGGACAGGGAAGGTACGAGCAGTACTTC. The encoded protein is CASSPGQGRYEQYF.

This clonotype showed up many times. The rearrangement links TRBV28 to TRBJ2-7; 13 bases agree with TRBD2. Trimming at V came to 7 bases and at J to 2 bases, leaving 5 bases not matched to a gene. Germline loops: CDR1 MDHEN, CDR2 SYDVKM. The CDR3 is 15 amino acids. The chain's CDR3 is CASTEGTSGAYEQYF. CDR3 DNA sequence: TGTGCCAGCACGGAAGGGACTAGCGGGGCCTACGAGCAGTACTTC.

J is TRBJ2-3 and V is TRBV29-1, with 7 bases matching TRBD1. The germline V gene encodes CDR1 SQVTM and CDR2 ANQGSEA. CDR3 length: 12 residues. V dropped 6 bases and J dropped 8; count of bases not matched to a gene: 8. CDR3 loop: CSVGARGFTQYF. Here the CDR3 DNA reads TGCAGCGTGGGGGCCAGGGGGTTTACGCAGTATTTT.

This clonotype was seen more than once but under ten times. The chain combines TRBV10-3 with TRBJ2-7; the match to TRBD1 covers 8 bases. CDR1 is ENHRY and CDR2 is SYGVKD in the germline V gene. Trimming cost V 4 bases and J 6 bases; bases outside gene matches: 8. There are 14 residues in the CDR3. Here the CDR3 DNA reads TGTGCCATCAGTGGGGGACAGGCTCTCGGCGAGCAGTACTTC. Its translation is CAISGGQALGEQYF.

V gene TRBV28 combines with J gene TRBJ1-4; 9 bases are a match to TRBD1. Germline V gene lookup returns CDR1 MDHEN and CDR2 SYDVKM. This CDR3 contains 15 residues. V lost 6 bases to trimming and J lost 5 bases; unmatched junction nucleotides: 7. CDR3 in amino acids: CASRFPGTGNEKLFF. Written as DNA, the CDR3 is TGTGCCAGCAGATTCCCCGGGACAGGGAATGAAAAACTGTTTTTT.

As regards this clonotype: A much larger clone differs by one base, so this may be a read error. The chain uses TRBV15 and TRBJ2-3; no firm D call. The CDR3 extends over 14 amino acids. Germline V gene data show CDR1 as LNHNV and CDR2 as YYDKDF (reference sequence). The CDR3 region has the DNA TGTGCCTCCAGCAGAGGAATCGACACAGATACGCAGTATTTT. Protein: CASSRGIDTDTQYF. Supplemented by reference TRBV15 and TRBJ2-3, the full variable domain reads DAMVIQNPRYQVTQFGKPVTLSCSQTLNHNVMYWYQQKSSQAPKLLFHYYDKDFNNEADTPDNFQSRRPNTSFCFLDIRSPGLGDTAMYLCASSRGIDTDTQYFGPGTRLTVL.

The rearrangement uses TRBV20-1 and TRBJ2-2; D remains ambiguous. The V and J ends lost 0 bases and 2 bases respectively, with 4 bases between them. Germline lookup yields CDR1 DFQATT and CDR2 SNEGSKA (reference sequence). The CDR3 length is 13 residues. The CDR3 here is CSARDINTGELFF. In DNA, the CDR3 is TGCAGTGCTAGAGATATAAACACCGGGGAGCTGTTTTTT.

This clonotype was counted ten times or more. V usage is TRBV7-2 and J usage is TRBJ2-7, with 7 bases identical to TRBD1. The CDR3 totals 13 residues. The V and J ends lost 7 bases and 2 bases, in that order; junction bases with no gene match: 5. CDR1 and CDR2 (germline): SGHTA, FQGNSA. This chain's CDR3 is CASTRDRAYEQYF. In DNA form, the CDR3 reads TGTGCCAGCACCCGGGACAGAGCCTACGAGCAGTACTTC.

The J gene is TRBJ2-7, the V gene TRBV4-1; D gene unclear. V was cut by 0 bases and J by 5 bases, with 5 bases left in between. The CDR3 has 12 amino acids. From germline, CDR1 is MGHRA and CDR2 YSYEKL. CDR3 DNA: TGCGCCAGCAGCCAAGATAGCCACGAGCAGTACTTC. Translation: CASSQDSHEQYF.

This clonotype came up many times. The chain carries TRBV14 and TRBJ2-1; 9 bases align to TRBD1. Germline trimming cut 3 bases from V and 8 bases from J; bases unmatched to any gene: 11. The CDR3 has 16 residues. Germline V gene sequence: CDR1 SGHDN, CDR2 FVKESK. CDR3 in DNA: TGTGCCAGCAGCCATCTAGGGACAGGGTTTGGGGATGAGCAGTTCTTC. This encodes CASSHLGTGFGDEQFF.

This clonotype has a handful of counts. As the CDR3 is not closed by the conserved phenylalanine or tryptophan, this likely results from a read error. The J gene is TRBJ1-1, the V gene TRBV12-3 or TRBV12-4; TRBD1 agrees at 10 bases. With V trimmed by 6 bases and J by 1 base, 2 bases remained unmatched. The CDR3 has 14 amino acids. Here the CDR3 DNA reads TGTGCCAGCAGAGGGACAGGGGAGAACACTGAAGCTTTCCTT. Translation gives CASRGTGENTEAFL.

This clonotype was counted many times. This chain connects TRBV12-3 or TRBV12-4 to TRBJ2-3; D uncertain. The CDR3 sequence is 16 residues long. With 6 bases removed from V and 0 bases from J, the gap between germline ends came to 16 bases. The CDR3 region has the DNA TGTGCCAGCAGCCCCCTTCTTGCCCCTAGCACAGATACGCAGTATTTT. Amino acid sequence: CASSPLLAPSTDTQYF.

This clonotype was recorded at least ten times. The chain joins TRBV28 to TRBJ2-1; no clear D gene. The CDR3 totals 11 residues. CDR1 is MDHEN and CDR2 is SYDVKM in the germline V gene. Between the trimmed V and J ends, which lost 6 bases and 7 bases, there was a span of 7 bases. The CDR3 here is CASSLRNEQFF. The CDR3 coding sequence is TGTGCCAGCAGCCTAAGGAATGAGCAGTTCTTC. The full variable domain, completed using reference TRBV28 and TRBJ2-1, is DVKVTQSSRYLVKRTGEKVFLECVQDMDHENMFWYRQDPGLGLRLIYFSYDVKMKEKGDIPEGYSVSREKKERFSLILESASTNQTSMYLCASSLRNEQFFGPGTRLTVL.

The sample holds many counts of this clonotype. This chain links TRBV5-1 with TRBJ2-3, with a weak D call TRBD2 (5 bases). The ends were cut back, 0 bases at V and 4 bases at J, with 12 bases in the middle. The CDR3 contains 15 residues. CDR1 is SGHRS and CDR2 is YFSETQ in the germline V gene. Here the CDR3 reads CASSLGGRGSDTQYF. CDR3 DNA: TGCGCCAGCAGCTTGGGAGGCAGAGGGTCAGATACGCAGTATTTT.

This clonotype was seen a handful of times. V gene TRBV9 combines with J gene TRBJ1-2; tentative D call: TRBD1 (5 bases). The germline V gene encodes CDR1 SGDLS and CDR2 YYNGEE. Trimming pared 3 bases from V and 2 bases from J, leaving 17 bases between. The CDR3 runs 16 residues. The CDR3 coding sequence is TGTGCCAGCAGCGCTTCCGGGACTCTTTTCAACTATGGCTACACCTTC. It yields the protein CASSASGTLFNYGYTF.

This clonotype was recorded many times. The chain employs TRBV27 and TRBJ1-1; tentatively, D is TRBD1 (5 bases). Trimming took off 2 bases at V and 0 bases at J, with 7 bases between the two ends. The CDR3 covers 14 residues. In germline, CDR1 is MNHEY, CDR2 SMNVEV (reference sequence). The chain's CDR3 is CASSLRGLNTEAFF. Written as DNA, the CDR3 is TGTGCCAGCAGTTTAAGGGGACTGAACACTGAAGCTTTCTTT.

This clonotype was recorded many times. The chain has TRBV6-1 and TRBJ2-7; D is ambiguous. Trimming shortened V by 7 bases and J by 0 bases, and 16 bases separated the two germline ends. Germline V lookup: CDR1 MNHNS, CDR2 SASEGT. CDR3 length equals 15 residues. CDR3 in amino acids: CASNWVAENSYEQYF. In nucleotides, the CDR3 is TGTGCCAGCAATTGGGTGGCAGAAAACTCCTACGAGCAGTACTTC.

This chain links TRBV9 with TRBJ1-5, with D tentatively TRBD1 (6 bases). The CDR3 is made up of 17 amino acids. From germline, CDR1 is SGDLS and CDR2 YYNGEE. Trimming removed 3 bases at V and 4 bases at J, with 20 bases between. CDR3 sequence (DNA): TGTGCCAGCAGCGCCCGGACAGCTACCTCGATAAATCAGCCCCAGCATTTT. Amino acid sequence: CASSARTATSINQPQHF. The variable domain in full, completed from reference TRBV9 and TRBJ1-5, reads DSGVTQTPKHLITATGQRVTLRCSPRSGDLSVYWYQQSLDQGLQFLIQYYNGEERAKGNILERFSAQQFPDLHSELNLSSLELGDSALYFCASSARTATSINQPQHFGDGTRLSIL.